Detailed here is one TCR beta chain. This sample's time point: baseline, week 1 (first vaccination visit). Specified treatment: pre-vaccination baseline after standard-of-care therapy. This table comes from immunoSEQ multiplex PCR, and its TCRdb copy is limited to in-frame clones, with some not included. The sample yields over 75,000 clones, around three quarters seen once. The data belong to a study of a mutant IDH1 vaccine in newly diagnosed glioma. Looking at the study overall: Before enrollment, patients got radiotherapy alone, temozolomide alone, or mostly the combination.

V lost 7 bases, J lost 5 bases, and 9 bases stayed unmatched. The CDR3 runs 14 residues. The germline V gene has CDR1 SNHLY and CDR2 FYNNEI. V gene TRBV2 combines with J gene TRBJ2-5; TRBD2 agrees at 8 bases. This TCR came from a man aged 35 to 55 with glioma. Sample: PBMCs, taken from a glioma patient treated with radiotherapy, temozolomide or both. DNA for the CDR3: TGTGCCAGCACCCCCGGCGGGAGGTGGGAGACCCAGTACTTC. Residues: CASTPGGRWETQYF. The full variable domain, its missing parts supplied by reference TRBV2 and TRBJ2-5, is EPEVTQTPSHQVTQMGQEVILRCVPISNHLYFYWYRQILGQKVEFLVSFYNNEISEKSEIFDDQFSVERPDGSNFTLKIRSTKLEDSAMYFCASTPGGRWETQYFGPGTRLLVL.